This TCR beta chain was observed in a study of low-dose radiotherapy and immunotherapy resistance in tumors. Study-wide context: The treatment that patients received was intravenous nivolumab 240 mg every two weeks plus ipilimumab 1 mg/kg every six weeks. On cycle 1 day 1, patients started four cycles of oral aspirin 300 mg daily. Treatment included intravenous cyclophosphamide dosed at 200 mg/m2 every two weeks, one day before radiation and immunotherapy.

Trimming removed 0 bases at V and 1 base at J, with 4 bases between. The CDR3 totals 13 residues. Germline CDR1 LNHNV, CDR2 YYDKDF (reference sequence). TRAV- and TRBV-specific primers were used for first-strand cDNA, which covered alpha and beta chains. TCRs underwent 20 PCR cycles of amplification with a constant-region primer and V-primer adapter. TCRdb re-called the reads with MiXCR, one entry per CDR3 protein. The sample has roughly 10,000 distinct CDR3 sequences, about half seen once. Every donor was treated with nivolumab, ipilimumab, aspirin, low-dose cyclophosphamide and also low-dose radiotherapy.

The TCR sequence derives from a human donor with advanced metastatic prostate, ovarian, gallbladder or colorectal cancer (not recorded which). This table probably holds off-target reads from a library built for another chain. The chain links TRBV15 to TRBJ2-7; D unresolved. This CDR3 is CATSREVSYEQYF. In DNA, the CDR3 is TGTGCCACCAGCAGAGAGGTTTCCTACGAGCAGTACTTC.